These T cell receptor beta chains were read from a single sample in a study of T cell responses to AZD1222 COVID-19 vaccine. Repertoires were generated with immunoSEQ multiplex PCR, while TCRdb's copy carries only in-frame clones and drops some. In the table there are 80,000 or so clones, approximately 91% of which are singletons. Sequencing was performed on peripheral blood, taken on day 0 of AZD1222 vaccination. Source of these receptors: an adult in good health. Both conserved end residues are part of each CDR3. D genes are given only for firm matches. Some rows have no size entry. The others give once, few or many, or a class for an expanded clone.

j_call d_call v_call clone_size cdr3_nt cdr3_aa
TRBJ1-4 TRBD1 TRBV6-2/TRBV6-3 . TGTGCCAGCAGTTTGACGGGGGCCAGGAGGGGGCGTGAAAAACTGTTTTTT CASSLTGARRGREKLFF
TRBJ1-1 . TRBV7-9 . TGTGCCAGCAGCTTACGTCGGGACACTGAAGCTTTCTTT CASSLRRDTEAFF
TRBJ2-7 . TRBV14 . TGTGCCAGCAGCCCGGCAGGAGGCGGCTACGAGCAGTACTTC CASSPAGGGYEQYF
TRBJ1-1 TRBD1 TRBV23-1 . TGCGCCAGCAGTAAAAGGAGCAGGGGGCTCTACACTGAAGCTTTCTTT CASSKRSRGLYTEAFF
TRBJ1-4 . TRBV3-1/TRBV3-2 . TGTGCCAGCAGCCCCATGCTCGGGGAAAAACTGTTTTTT CASSPMLGEKLFF
TRBJ2-2 . TRBV11-2 . TGTGCCAGCAGCCGTGGTAGGGTCGCCGGGGAGCTGTTTTTT CASSRGRVAGELFF
TRBJ1-2 . TRBV5-4 . TGTGCCAGCAGCTATGCCAGGGGCTACACCTTC CASSYARGYTF
TRBJ1-6 TRBD1 TRBV19 . TGTGCCAGTAGTATAAACTGGGGACAGTATAATTCACCCCTCCACTTT CASSINWGQYNSPLHF
TRBJ1-2 . TRBV7-9 . TGTGCCAGCAGCTTAAGCACCCATGGCTACACCTTC CASSLSTHGYTF
TRBJ2-2 . TRBV4-3 . TGCGCCAGCAGCCTTAAGGGGGTTGGGGAGCTGTTTTTT CASSLKGVGELFF
TRBJ1-2 TRBD1 TRBV29-1 . TGCAGCGTTGGCGCAGGGGGCCCAAACTATGGCTACACCTTC CSVGAGGPNYGYTF
TRBJ2-7 TRBD2 TRBV7-9 . TGTGCCAGCAGCCACCCGGGGGGCGAGCAGTACTTC CASSHPGGEQYF
TRBJ2-3 TRBD2 TRBV28 . TGTGCCAGCAGAGGCGGGGGAAGCACAGATACGCAGTATTTT CASRGGGSTDTQYF
TRBJ1-3 . TRBV6-5 few TGTGCCAGCAGCTTCACAGGTTCCGGAAACACCATATATTTT CASSFTGSGNTIYF
TRBJ2-7 TRBD1 TRBV18 . TGTGCCAGCTCACTCCGACAGGGGGACGAGCAGTACTTC CASSLRQGDEQYF
TRBJ1-5 TRBD1 TRBV27 . TGTGCCAGCAGTTCCCAGTCATGGACAGGAAATCAGCCCCAGCATTTT CASSSQSWTGNQPQHF
TRBJ2-7 TRBD2 TRBV28 . TGTGCCAGCAGAATCGCGGGGGGCAAATTTTACGAGCAGTACTTC CASRIAGGKFYEQYF
TRBJ1-2 . TRBV5-1 once TGCGCCAGCAGCTTGGCCAGCCAGTCTACCCACTATGGCTACACCTTC CASSLASQSTHYGYTF
TRBJ1-1 . TRBV7-9 . TGTGCCAGCAGCTTAGGGGTTCTAAACACTGAAGCTTTCTTT CASSLGVLNTEAFF
TRBJ2-3 . TRBV7-9 . TGTGCCAGCAGCTTAGACGGGTTAGATACGCAGTATTTT CASSLDGLDTQYF
TRBJ2-2 . TRBV30 . TGTGCCTGGAGTCGAGGAAACACCGGGGAGCTGTTTTTT CAWSRGNTGELFF
TRBJ2-7 . TRBV7-2 . TGTGCCAGCAGCTTAGCCGGGACCATTCCTTACGAGCAGTACTTC CASSLAGTIPYEQYF
TRBJ2-2 TRBD2 TRBV3-1/TRBV3-2 . TGTGCCAGCAGCCAATCGGGGGGGCGCACCGGGGAGCTGTTTTTT CASSQSGGRTGELFF
TRBJ2-7 TRBD1 TRBV7-2 . TGTGCCAGCAGCTTAACTGACAGGGGGCTTGAGCAGTACTTC CASSLTDRGLEQYF
TRBJ2-7 TRBD1 TRBV5-1 . TGCGCCAGCAGCACCGTCCCGGGACAGGGGCGCGAGCAGTACTTC CASSTVPGQGREQYF
TRBJ1-5 . TRBV10-3 . TGTGCCATCAGTGAAATACAGGGTAGCAATCAGCCCCAGCATTTT CAISEIQGSNQPQHF
TRBJ1-4 . TRBV5-5 . TGTGCCAGCAGCTTGGAGCCAGGGAATAATGAAAAACTGTTTTTT CASSLEPGNNEKLFF
TRBJ2-2 . TRBV13 . TGTGCCAGCACCATGGGAAGGGAGATAACCGGGGAGCTGTTTTTT CASTMGREITGELFF
TRBJ2-5 TRBD2 TRBV13 . TGTGCCAGCAGCTTATTCGGACTAGCGGGGGAAGAGACCCAGTACTTC CASSLFGLAGEETQYF
TRBJ1-1 . TRBV18 . TGTGCCAGCTCACGGGGGAACACTGAAGCTTTCTTT CASSRGNTEAFF
TRBJ2-3 TRBD2 TRBV5-4 . TGTGCCAGCAGCTTGGGGCTAGCGGGGAGGTACACAGATACGCAGTATTTT CASSLGLAGRYTDTQYF
TRBJ1-1 TRBD1 TRBV19 . TGTGCCAGTAGTAGACAGGGGACTCCGTTCCTGAACACTGAAGCTTTCTTT CASSRQGTPFLNTEAFF
TRBJ1-6 TRBD1 TRBV19 . TGTGCCAGTAGGGGTACAGGGGAGTCCTATAATTCACCCCTCCACTTT CASRGTGESYNSPLHF
TRBJ1-1 . TRBV2 . TGTGCCAGCAGTTACCGGGACCAAGCTTTCTTT CASSYRDQAFF
TRBJ2-3 TRBD2 TRBV7-3 . TGTGCCAGCAGCTCCGCCTCCAGCGGGGGGGGACATACGCAGTATTTT CASSSASSGGGHTQYF
TRBJ1-5 . TRBV6-1 . TGTGCCAGCAGTGAAATCCCTGGGGGGGAGAGGGGCAATCAGCCCCAGCATTTT CASSEIPGGERGNQPQHF
TRBJ2-3 . TRBV2 . TGTGCCAGCATCGGACAGAGTGACACAGATACGCAGTATTTT CASIGQSDTDTQYF
TRBJ1-1 . TRBV30 . TGTGCCTGGAGGGGACGGAGGGAGGCTGAAGCTTTCTTT CAWRGRREAEAFF
TRBJ2-1 TRBD1 TRBV6-5 . TGTGCCAGCAGAAGGACAGGGGCCTACAATGAGCAGTTCTTC CASRRTGAYNEQFF
TRBJ1-1 TRBD1 TRBV19 once TGTGCCAGTAGTAGGGACAGGGGGCCCTACACTGAAGCTTTCTTT CASSRDRGPYTEAFF
TRBJ1-1 . TRBV7-2 once TGTGCCAGCAGCCCCCTGAGGCGGATGAACACTGAAGCTTTCTTT CASSPLRRMNTEAFF
TRBJ1-1 . TRBV6-5 . TGTGCCAGCAGTTACTCCCGGCAGGGTGAAGCTTTCTTT CASSYSRQGEAFF